This T cell receptor (beta chain) was documented in a study of T-cell memory formation after mild COVID-19. TCRdb fed the 5' RACE reads into MiXCR, producing one record per CDR3 protein. Of roughly 580,000 distinct CDR3 sequences in the sample, more than 15% are singletons; the top ten hold around 12%. This clonotype was detected only a few times. The CDR3 extends over 12 amino acids. Per the germline V gene, CDR1 is SEHNR and CDR2 is FQNEAQ (reference sequence). The ends were cut back, 5 bases at V and 3 bases at J, with 8 bases in the middle. What was sequenced was PBMCs or a T cell subset sorted from them (not recorded which). This rearrangement joins TRBV7-9 to TRBJ2-7; D not certain. The clonotype originates from an adult woman who had mild COVID-19 (a few samples of this study predate the infection). Cell type and time point are not known. The CDR3 is CASSPSYYEQYF. The CDR3 DNA follows: TGTGCCAGCAGCCCGAGCTACTACGAGCAGTACTTC.